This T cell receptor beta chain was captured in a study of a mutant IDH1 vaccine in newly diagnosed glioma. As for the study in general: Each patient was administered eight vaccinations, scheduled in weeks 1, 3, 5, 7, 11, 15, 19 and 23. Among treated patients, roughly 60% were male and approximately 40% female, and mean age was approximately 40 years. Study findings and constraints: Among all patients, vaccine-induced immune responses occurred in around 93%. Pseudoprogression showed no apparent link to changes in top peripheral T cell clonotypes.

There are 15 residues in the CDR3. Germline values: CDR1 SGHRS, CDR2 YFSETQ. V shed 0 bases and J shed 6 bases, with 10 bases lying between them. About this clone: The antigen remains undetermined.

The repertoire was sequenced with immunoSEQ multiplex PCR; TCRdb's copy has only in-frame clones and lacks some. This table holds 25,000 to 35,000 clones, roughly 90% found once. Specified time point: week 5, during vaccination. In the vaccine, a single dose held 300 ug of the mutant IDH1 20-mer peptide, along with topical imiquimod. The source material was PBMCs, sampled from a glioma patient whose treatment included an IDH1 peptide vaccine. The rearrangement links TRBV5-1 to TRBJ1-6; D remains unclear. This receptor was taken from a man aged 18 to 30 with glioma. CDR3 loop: CASSLAPVTNSPLHF. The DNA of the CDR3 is TGCGCCAGCAGCTTGGCGCCAGTTACTAATTCACCCCTCCACTTT. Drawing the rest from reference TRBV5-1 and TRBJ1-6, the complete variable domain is KAGVTQTPRYLIKTRGQQVTLSCSPISGHRSVSWYQQTPGQGLQFLFEYFSETQRNKGNFPGRFSGRQFSNSRSEMNVSTLELGDSALYLCASSLAPVTNSPLHFGNGTRLTVT.